This T cell receptor (beta chain) was sequenced during a study of blood T cell repertoires in COVID-19. Participants, roughly 18 to 100 years old, spanned more than 20 US areas. Cohort 3 recovery required two negative PCRs, clearance, or symptom resolution. Per the germline V gene, CDR1 is KGHSH and CDR2 is LQKENI. The CDR3 length is 14 residues. The V end was cut by 3 bases, the J end by 1 base, with 9 bases between. Only one count was recorded for this clone. Generated by immunoSEQ multiplex PCR, the TCRdb table keeps only in-frame clones and is missing some. The table has roughly 250,000 clones, 75% to 90% seen once.

The sample taken for sequencing was PBMCs or T cells enriched from blood (not recorded which). The rearrangement joins TRBV18 to TRBJ1-1; a weak D match, TRBD1 (6 bases). This clonotype was obtained from a woman aged 18-29 years who had recovered from COVID-19. CDR3 DNA: TGTGCCAGCTCACCGGCACAGGGGAACACTGAAGCTTTCTTT. Protein product: CASSPAQGNTEAFF. Filled out from reference TRBV18 and TRBJ1-1, the complete variable domain reads NAGVMQNPRHLVRRRGQEARLRCSPMKGHSHVYWYRQLPEEGLKFMVYLQKENIIDESGMPKERFSAEFPKEGPSILRIQQVVRGDSAAYFCASSPAQGNTEAFFGQGTRLTVV.